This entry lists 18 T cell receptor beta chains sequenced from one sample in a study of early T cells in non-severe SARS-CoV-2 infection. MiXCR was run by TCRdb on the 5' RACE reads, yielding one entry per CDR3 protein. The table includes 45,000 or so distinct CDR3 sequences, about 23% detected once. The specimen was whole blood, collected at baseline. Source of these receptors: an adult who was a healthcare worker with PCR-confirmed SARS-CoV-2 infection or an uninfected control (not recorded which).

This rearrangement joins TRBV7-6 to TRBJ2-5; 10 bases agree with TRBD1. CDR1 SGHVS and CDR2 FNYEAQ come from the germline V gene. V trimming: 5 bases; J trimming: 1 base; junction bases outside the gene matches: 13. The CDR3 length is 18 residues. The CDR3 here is CASSGTPGTGELQETQYF. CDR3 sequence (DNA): TGTGCCAGCAGCGGAACCCCCGGGACAGGGGAGCTCCAAGAGACCCAGTACTTC.

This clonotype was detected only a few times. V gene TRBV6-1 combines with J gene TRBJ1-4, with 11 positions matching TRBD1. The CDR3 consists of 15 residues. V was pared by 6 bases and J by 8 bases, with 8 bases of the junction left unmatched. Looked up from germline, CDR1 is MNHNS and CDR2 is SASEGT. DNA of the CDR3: TGTGCCAGCAGGCCCACCGGGACAGGGGGGGAAAAACTGTTTTTT. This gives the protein CASRPTGTGGEKLFF.

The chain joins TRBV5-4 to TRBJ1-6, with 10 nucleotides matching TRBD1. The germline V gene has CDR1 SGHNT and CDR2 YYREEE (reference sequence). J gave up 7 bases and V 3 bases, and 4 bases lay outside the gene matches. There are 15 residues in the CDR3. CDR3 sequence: CASSWGQGQNSPLHF. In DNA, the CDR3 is TGTGCCAGCAGCTGGGGACAGGGGCAGAATTCACCCCTCCACTTT.

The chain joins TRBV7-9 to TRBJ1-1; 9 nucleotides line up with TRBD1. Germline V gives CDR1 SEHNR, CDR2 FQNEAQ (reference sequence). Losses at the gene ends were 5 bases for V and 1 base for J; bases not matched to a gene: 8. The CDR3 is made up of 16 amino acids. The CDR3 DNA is TGTGCCAGCAGCCGTCCCGGGACAGGGAGGAACACTGAAGCTTTCTTT. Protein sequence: CASSRPGTGRNTEAFF.

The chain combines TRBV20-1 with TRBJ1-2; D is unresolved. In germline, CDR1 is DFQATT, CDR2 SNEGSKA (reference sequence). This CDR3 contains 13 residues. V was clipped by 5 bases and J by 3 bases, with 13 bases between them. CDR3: CSACSRADYGYTF. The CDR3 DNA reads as TGCAGTGCTTGTTCTAGGGCGGACTATGGCTACACCTTC.

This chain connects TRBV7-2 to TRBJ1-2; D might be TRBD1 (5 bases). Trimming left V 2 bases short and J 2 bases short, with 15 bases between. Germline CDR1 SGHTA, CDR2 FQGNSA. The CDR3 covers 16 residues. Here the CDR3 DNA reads TGTGCCAGCAGCTTAAACCAAGGGGCCTTAAACTATGGCTACACCTTC. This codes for CASSLNQGALNYGYTF.

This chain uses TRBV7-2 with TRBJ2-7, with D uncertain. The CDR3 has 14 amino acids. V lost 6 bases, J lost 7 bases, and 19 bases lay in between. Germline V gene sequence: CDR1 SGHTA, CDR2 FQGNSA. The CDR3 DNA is TGTGCCAGCAGTCCCACCGGCCCCCCCGGGGAGCAGTACTTC. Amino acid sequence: CASSPTGPPGEQYF.

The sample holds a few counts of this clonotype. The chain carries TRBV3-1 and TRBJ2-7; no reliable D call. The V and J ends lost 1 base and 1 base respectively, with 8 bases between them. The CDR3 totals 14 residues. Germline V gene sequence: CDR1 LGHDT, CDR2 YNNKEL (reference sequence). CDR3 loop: CASSQGSSSYEQYF. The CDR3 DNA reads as TGTGCCAGCAGCCAAGGCAGCAGTTCCTACGAGCAGTACTTC.

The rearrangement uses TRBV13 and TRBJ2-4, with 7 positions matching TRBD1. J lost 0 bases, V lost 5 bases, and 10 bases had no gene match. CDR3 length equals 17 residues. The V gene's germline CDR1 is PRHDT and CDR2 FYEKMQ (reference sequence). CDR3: CASSARQGFIAKNIQYF. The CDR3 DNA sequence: TGTGCCAGCAGCGCCAGACAGGGCTTTATAGCCAAAAACATTCAGTACTTC.

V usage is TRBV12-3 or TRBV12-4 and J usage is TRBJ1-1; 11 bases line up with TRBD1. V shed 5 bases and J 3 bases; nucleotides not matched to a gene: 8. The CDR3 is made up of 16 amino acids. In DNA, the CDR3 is TGTGCCAGCAGTCCCCTGGACAGGGGGCGGGACACTGAAGCTTTCTTT. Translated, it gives CASSPLDRGRDTEAFF.

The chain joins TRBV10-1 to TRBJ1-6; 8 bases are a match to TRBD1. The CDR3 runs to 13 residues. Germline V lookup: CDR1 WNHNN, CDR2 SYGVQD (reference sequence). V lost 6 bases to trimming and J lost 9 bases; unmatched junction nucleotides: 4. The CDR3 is CASSPDRVSPLHF. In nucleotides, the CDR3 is TGCGCCAGCAGCCCGGACAGGGTTTCACCCCTCCACTTT.

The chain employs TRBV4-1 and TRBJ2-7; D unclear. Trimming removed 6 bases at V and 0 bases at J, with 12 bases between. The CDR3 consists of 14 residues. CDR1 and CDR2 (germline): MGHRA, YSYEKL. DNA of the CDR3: TGCGCCAGCAGTCCTGACACGTCCTCCTACGAGCAGTACTTC. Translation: CASSPDTSSYEQYF.

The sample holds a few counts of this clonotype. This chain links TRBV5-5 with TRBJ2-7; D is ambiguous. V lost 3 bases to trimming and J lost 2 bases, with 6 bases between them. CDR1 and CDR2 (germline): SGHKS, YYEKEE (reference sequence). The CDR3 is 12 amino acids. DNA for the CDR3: TGTGCCAGCAGCTGGACGGCCTACGAGCAGTACTTC. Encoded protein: CASSWTAYEQYF. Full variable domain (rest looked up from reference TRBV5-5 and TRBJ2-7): DAGVTQSPTHLIKTRGQQVTLRCSPISGHKSVSWYQQVLGQGPQFIFQYYEKEERGRGNFPDRFSARQFPNYSSELNVNALLLGDSALYLCASSWTAYEQYFGPGTRLTVT.

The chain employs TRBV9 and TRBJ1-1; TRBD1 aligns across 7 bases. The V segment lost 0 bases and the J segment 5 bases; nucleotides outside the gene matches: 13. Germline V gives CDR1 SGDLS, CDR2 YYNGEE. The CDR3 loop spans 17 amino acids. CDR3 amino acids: CASSVGRARDSSTEAFF. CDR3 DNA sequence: TGTGCCAGCAGCGTAGGACGCGCACGGGACAGCAGTACTGAAGCTTTCTTT.

CDR3 bases: TGTGCCAGCAGCCGGACAGCGACGGAGCAGTACTTC. Amino acid sequence: CASSRTATEQYF. The chain recombines TRBV6-2 or TRBV6-3 with TRBJ2-7; D perhaps matches TRBD1 (6 bases). CDR3 length equals 12 residues. With 6 bases removed from V and 7 bases from J, the gap between germline ends came to 13 bases. The germline V gene has CDR1 MNHEY and CDR2 SVGEGT.

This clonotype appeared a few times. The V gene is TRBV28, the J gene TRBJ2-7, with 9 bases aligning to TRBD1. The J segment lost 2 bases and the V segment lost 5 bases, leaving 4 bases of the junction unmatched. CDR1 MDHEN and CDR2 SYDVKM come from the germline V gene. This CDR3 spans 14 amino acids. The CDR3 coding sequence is TGTGCCAGCAGTGAGAGACAGGGGGCCTACGAGCAGTACTTC. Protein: CASSERQGAYEQYF.

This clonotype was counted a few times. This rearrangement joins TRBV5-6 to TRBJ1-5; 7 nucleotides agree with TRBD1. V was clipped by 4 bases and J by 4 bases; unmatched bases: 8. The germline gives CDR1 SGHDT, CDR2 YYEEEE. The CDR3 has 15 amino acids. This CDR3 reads CASSQRTGGNQPQHF. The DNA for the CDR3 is TGTGCCAGCAGCCAGCGGACAGGCGGTAATCAGCCCCAGCATTTT.

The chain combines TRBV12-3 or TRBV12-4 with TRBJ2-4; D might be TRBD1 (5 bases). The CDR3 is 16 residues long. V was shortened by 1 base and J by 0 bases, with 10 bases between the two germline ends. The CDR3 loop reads CASSLEQGLAKNIQYF. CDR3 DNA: TGTGCCAGCAGTTTAGAGCAGGGTCTAGCCAAAAACATTCAGTACTTC.